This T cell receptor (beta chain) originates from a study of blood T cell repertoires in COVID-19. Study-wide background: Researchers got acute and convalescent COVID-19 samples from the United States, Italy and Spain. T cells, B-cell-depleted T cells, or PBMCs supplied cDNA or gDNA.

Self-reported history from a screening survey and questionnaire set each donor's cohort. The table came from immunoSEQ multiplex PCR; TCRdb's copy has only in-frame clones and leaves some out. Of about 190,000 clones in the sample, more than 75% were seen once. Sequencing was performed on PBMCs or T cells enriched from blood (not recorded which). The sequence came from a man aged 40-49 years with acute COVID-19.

CDR3: CASSFRGLNTGELFF. The CDR3 DNA sequence: TGTGCCAGCAGCTTCAGGGGTCTGAACACCGGGGAGCTGTTTTTT. V gene TRBV11-2 combines with J gene TRBJ2-2; D may be TRBD1 (6 bases). In germline, CDR1 is SGHAT, CDR2 FQNNGV. With 3 bases removed from V and 1 base from J, the gap between germline ends came to 9 bases. The CDR3 length is 15 residues.